A selection of T cell receptor beta chains follows, all from one sample in a study of blood T cell repertoires in COVID-19. Libraries were prepared by immunoSEQ multiplex PCR; TCRdb keeps only in-frame clonotypes and omits some of them. Among 150,000 to 190,000 clones listed, roughly nine tenths were seen once. The sample taken for sequencing was peripheral blood. These receptors were collected from a woman in her sixties or seventies with acute or convalescent COVID-19. Both conserved end residues are part of each CDR3. The D gene is left open where the match is weak. Some rows have no size entry. The others give once, few or many, or a class for an expanded clone.

>TRBJ1-5|NA|TRBV3-1/TRBV3-2|NA
CASSQYPGESNQPQHF
TGTGCCAGCAGCCAATACCCAGGGGAAAGCAATCAGCCCCAGCATTTT
>TRBJ1-4|NA|TRBV2|TRBD1
CASSPTGRYEKLFF
TGTGCCAGCAGCCCGACAGGGAGGTATGAAAAACTGTTTTTT
>TRBJ1-5|once|TRBV10-3|TRBD1
CASWTGQVWQPQHF
TGTGCCAGTTGGACAGGGCAGGTTTGGCAGCCCCAGCATTTT
>TRBJ1-5|NA|TRBV15|TRBD1
CATSRDSGTGGNQPQHF
TGTGCCACCAGCAGAGATTCGGGGACAGGGGGCAATCAGCCCCAGCATTTT
>TRBJ2-7|NA|TRBV4-3|TRBD1
CASSRGTGDYEQYF
TGCGCCAGCAGCCGGGGGACAGGGGACTACGAGCAGTACTTC
>TRBJ1-3|NA|TRBV4-1|TRBD1
CASSQDRGRGNTIYF
TGCGCCAGCAGCCAAGACAGGGGGCGAGGAAACACCATATATTTT
>TRBJ2-1|NA|TRBV6-6|NA
CASSYPGVRFF
TGTGCCAGCAGTTACCCGGGGGTAAGGTTCTTC
>TRBJ1-2|once|TRBV30|NA
CAWTGELSPNYGYTF
TGTGCCTGGACAGGCGAATTATCCCCTAACTATGGCTACACCTTC
>TRBJ1-1|NA|TRBV3-1/TRBV3-2|NA
CASSPRWNTEAFF
TGTGCCAGCAGCCCACGGTGGAACACTGAAGCTTTCTTT
>TRBJ1-2|NA|TRBV9|NA
CASSVGPGNYGYTF
TGTGCCAGCAGCGTAGGTCCGGGGAACTATGGCTACACCTTC
>TRBJ1-6|NA|TRBV5-8|NA
CASSRSGGADSPLHF
TGTGCCAGCAGCAGATCCGGGGGGGCTGATTCACCCCTCCACTTT
>TRBJ2-3|NA|TRBV11-2|NA
CASSLGHTDTQYF
TGTGCCAGCAGCTTAGGACACACAGATACGCAGTATTTT
>TRBJ2-1|once|TRBV5-6|NA
CASSPDSSNPFDEQFF
TGTGCCAGCAGCCCTGACAGCAGTAACCCGTTCGATGAGCAGTTCTTC
>TRBJ2-1|NA|TRBV5-1|NA
CASSLVASSSSYNEQFF
TGCGCCAGCAGCTTGGTGGCTAGCTCTTCCTCCTACAATGAGCAGTTCTTC
>TRBJ2-2|NA|TRBV13|TRBD2
CASSFNSGEAGELFF
TGTGCCAGCAGCTTTAATAGCGGGGAGGCCGGGGAGCTGTTTTTT
>TRBJ1-2|NA|TRBV6-5|TRBD1
CASSTGARYGYTF
TGTGCCAGCAGTACAGGGGCAAGATATGGCTACACCTTC
>TRBJ2-1|NA|TRBV6-5|NA
CASSYAQRPAYNEQFF
TGTGCCAGCAGTTACGCCCAACGCCCAGCCTACAATGAGCAGTTCTTC
>TRBJ2-7|NA|TRBV9|TRBD1
CASSVTGQGWEQYF
TGTGCCAGCAGCGTAACAGGACAGGGCTGGGAGCAGTACTTC
>TRBJ1-6|NA|TRBV3-1/TRBV3-2|TRBD1
CASSPPRQGYNSPLHF
TGTGCCAGCAGCCCCCCCCGACAGGGCTACAATTCACCCCTCCACTTT
>TRBJ1-6|NA|TRBV27|NA
CASNPQGTYNSPLHF
TGTGCCAGCAACCCACAGGGCACCTATAATTCACCCCTCCACTTT
>TRBJ2-1|NA|TRBV6-5|TRBD1
CASSYSGQGGEQFF
TGTGCCAGCAGTTACTCCGGACAGGGAGGAGAGCAGTTCTTC
>TRBJ2-3|once|TRBV7-2|NA
CASSLVDRHTDTQYF
TGTGCCAGCAGCTTAGTGGACAGACACACAGATACGCAGTATTTT
>TRBJ2-3|NA|TRBV7-8|NA
CASSQSGPSTDTQYF
TGTGCCAGCAGCCAGAGCGGTCCTAGCACAGATACGCAGTATTTT
>TRBJ2-1|NA|TRBV5-5|NA
CASSPGVGDEQFF
TGTGCCAGCAGCCCAGGGGTTGGGGATGAGCAGTTCTTC
>TRBJ1-2|NA|TRBV7-9|NA
CASSSPYYLSDNYGYTF
TGTGCCAGCAGCTCCCCATACTACTTATCAGATAACTATGGCTACACCTTC
>TRBJ2-2|NA|TRBV7-8|NA
CASSLALAGELFF
TGTGCCAGCAGCTTAGCCCTCGCCGGGGAGCTGTTTTTT
>TRBJ1-2|NA|TRBV4-1|TRBD1
CASSPVGTGKGYTF
TGCGCCAGCAGCCCCGTGGGGACAGGGAAAGGCTACACCTTC
>TRBJ2-1|NA|TRBV5-1|TRBD1
CASSLGDRESGEQFF
TGCGCCAGCAGCTTGGGGGACAGGGAATCCGGTGAGCAGTTCTTC
>TRBJ1-5|few|TRBV9|NA
CASSVGQGNQPQHF
TGTGCCAGCAGCGTAGGTCAGGGCAATCAGCCCCAGCATTTT
>TRBJ1-2|NA|TRBV2|TRBD1
CASRVPGQNYGYTF
TGTGCCAGCAGAGTTCCGGGACAGAACTATGGCTACACCTTC
>TRBJ2-1|NA|TRBV27|TRBD2
CASSLGLAGGNEQFF
TGTGCCAGCAGTTTAGGACTAGCGGGGGGCAATGAGCAGTTCTTC
>TRBJ2-2|NA|TRBV10-3|TRBD1
CAISERQGPGELFF
TGTGCCATCAGCGAACGACAGGGTCCCGGGGAGCTGTTTTTT
>TRBJ2-7|few|TRBV28|TRBD2
CATTEGGRGHEQYF
TGTGCCACCACGGAGGGAGGGCGTGGGCACGAGCAGTACTTC
>TRBJ1-2|NA|TRBV3-1/TRBV3-2|TRBD1
CASSRLPGTGSRPNYGYTF
TGTGCCAGCAGCCGCCTACCCGGGACAGGGAGTCGGCCTAACTATGGCTACACCTTC
>TRBJ2-4|NA|TRBV14|NA
CASSQAYGQSVTLAKNIQYF
TGTGCCAGCAGCCAAGCTTACGGACAGTCTGTTACGCTAGCCAAAAACATTCAGTACTTC
>TRBJ2-5|NA|TRBV7-9|TRBD2
CASSKRGAQETQYF
TGTGCCAGCTCTAAGCGGGGGGCACAAGAGACCCAGTACTTC
>TRBJ2-1|NA|TRBV2|TRBD1
CASSPTRDRVQFF
TGTGCCAGCAGCCCAACCCGGGACAGGGTCCAGTTCTTC
>TRBJ1-1|NA|TRBV18|TRBD1
CASSNGQGEAFF
TGTGCCAGCTCAAACGGACAGGGTGAAGCTTTCTTT
>TRBJ1-5|NA|TRBV6-1|NA
CASSEYDRPSVGKHF
TGTGCCAGCAGTGAATACGACAGGCCCTCTGTTGGTAAGCATTTT
>TRBJ2-1|NA|TRBV27|TRBD2
CASSLERGAPIYNEQFF
TGTGCCAGCAGTTTAGAGCGGGGGGCCCCTATCTACAATGAGCAGTTCTTC
>TRBJ2-3|NA|TRBV28|NA
CASSLESGGTGGTDTQYF
TGTGCCAGCAGTTTAGAGAGCGGGGGGACAGGCGGCACAGATACGCAGTATTTT
>TRBJ2-5|NA|TRBV2|TRBD2
CASSDSVFSGGEQETQYF
TGTGCCAGCAGTGATAGCGTATTTAGCGGGGGGGAACAAGAGACCCAGTACTTC
>TRBJ1-3|NA|TRBV11-2|NA
CASSFVPGGGNTIYF
TGTGCCAGCAGCTTCGTTCCGGGGGGTGGAAACACCATATATTTT
>TRBJ1-5|NA|TRBV6-5|TRBD1
CATRGQGAVNQPQHF
TGTGCCACCCGAGGACAGGGGGCAGTCAATCAGCCCCAGCATTTT
>TRBJ1-3|NA|TRBV13|NA
CASRRQTSSGNTIYF
TGTGCCAGCAGAAGACAGACGAGCTCTGGAAACACCATATATTTT
>TRBJ1-1|NA|TRBV28|NA
CASSLVNMNTEAFF
TGTGCCAGCAGTTTAGTCAACATGAACACTGAAGCTTTCTTT
>TRBJ1-2|NA|TRBV4-2|TRBD1
CASSQDGQGAYGYTF
TGTGCCAGCAGCCAAGATGGGCAGGGGGCGTATGGCTACACCTTC